One and the same sample provided the 28 T cell receptor beta chains below, sequenced in a study of vaccination effects on CD4 cells after COVID-19. Using viral peptide pools, the ViraFEST assay grew out antigen-specific CD4+ T cells prior to sequencing. Scientists isolated CD4+ T cells after a roughly ten-day culture period ended. Either the BNT162b2 or mRNA-1273 vaccine was given to participants in two doses. Which antigens these TCRs recognize remains unknown. The data were produced by immunoSEQ multiplex PCR, yet TCRdb's version contains in-frame clones alone and is incomplete. The data contain 20,000 to 30,000 clones, about three quarters of them singletons. Material: CD4+ T cells from PBMCs cultured with SARS-CoV-2 spike peptides, obtained after COVID-19 vaccination. The receptors shown here come from a human donor who received a COVID-19 vaccine. Some clones in this sample may be carry-over from other donors' samples.

CDR3: CASSDLRTVDYQPQHF. In DNA, the CDR3 is TGTGCCAGCAGTGATCTCAGGACGGTGGATTATCAGCCCCAGCATTTT. V gene TRBV25-1 combines with J gene TRBJ1-5; D gene unclear. Between the trimmed V and J ends, which lost 3 bases and 5 bases, there was a span of 17 bases. This CDR3 region has 16 residues. The germline gives CDR1 MGHDK, CDR2 SYGVNS.

The V gene is TRBV19, the J gene TRBJ2-1; the match to TRBD1 covers 8 bases. The CDR3 is made up of 15 amino acids. V gave up 7 bases and J gave up 4 bases; unmatched junction bases: 9. Germline V CDR1 and CDR2: LNHDA, SQIVND (reference sequence). The CDR3 DNA reads TGTGCCAGTACCGAGGACAGGGCCCCATACAATGAGCAGTTCTTC. Protein: CASTEDRAPYNEQFF.

The chain links TRBV24-1 to TRBJ1-2; D is ambiguous. CDR1 and CDR2 from the germline V gene are KGHDR and SFDVKD. Trimming shortened V by 5 bases and J by 0 bases, and 12 bases separated the two germline ends. The length of the CDR3 is 15 residues. The CDR3 loop is CATSGGQFPNYGYTF. The CDR3 DNA sequence: TGTGCCACCAGTGGGGGTCAGTTCCCTAACTATGGCTACACCTTC.

V gene TRBV2 combines with J gene TRBJ2-2; 7 nucleotides line up with TRBD1. Germline CDR1 and CDR2: SNHLY and FYNNEI. J gave up 1 base and V 5 bases, and 1 base lay outside the gene matches. The CDR3 length is 14 residues. The CDR3 is CASSRQGNTGELFF. The CDR3 DNA reads as TGTGCCAGCAGTCGACAGGGGAACACCGGGGAGCTGTTTTTT.

This chain uses TRBV7-2 with TRBJ2-3; the match to TRBD2 covers 8 bases. Germline CDR1 reads SGHTA; CDR2 reads FQGNSA. V was clipped by 2 bases and J by 4 bases; unmatched bases: 2. The length of the CDR3 is 14 residues. The CDR3, as DNA: TGTGCCAGCAGCTTAACGGGGGGGCCAGATACGCAGTATTTT. Its protein is CASSLTGGPDTQYF.

The V gene is TRBV5-6, the J gene TRBJ1-2; D ambiguous. V lost 1 base and J 6 bases, leaving 10 bases between the germline ends. Germline loops: CDR1 SGHDT, CDR2 YYEEEE. This CDR3 region has 13 residues. This CDR3 reads CASSLRAQDGYTF. As DNA, the CDR3 is TGTGCCAGCAGCTTGAGGGCCCAGGATGGCTACACCTTC.

V and J are TRBV7-2 and TRBJ2-5; tentatively, D is TRBD1 (5 bases). The CDR3 runs 14 residues. The germline V and J ends were trimmed by 2 bases and 5 bases, with 12 bases remaining between them. The germline V gene has CDR1 SGHTA and CDR2 FQGNSA. The CDR3 sequence: CASSLYRSEETQYF. CDR3 in DNA: TGTGCCAGCAGCTTATACAGGTCGGAGGAGACCCAGTACTTC.

The table lists this clone with a count of one. CDR3 sequence (DNA): TGCGCCAGCAGCACCGGGACAGGGAGATTTCATGAAGCTTTCTTT. Protein product: CASSTGTGRFHEAFF. The V gene is TRBV5-1, the J gene TRBJ1-1; 9 nucleotides line up with TRBD1. Germline lookup yields CDR1 SGHRS and CDR2 YFSETQ. Trimming removed 4 bases from V and 7 bases from J; junction bases left unmatched: 11. The CDR3 consists of 15 residues. The full variable domain, in which reference TRBV5-1 and TRBJ1-1 provide the parts outside the CDR3, is KAGVTQTPRYLIKTRGQQVTLSCSPISGHRSVSWYQQTPGQGLQFLFEYFSETQRNKGNFPGRFSGRQFSNSRSEMNVSTLELGDSALYLCASSTGTGRFHEAFFGQGTRLTVV.

This chain links TRBV9 with TRBJ1-6; D remains ambiguous. CDR3 length equals 14 residues. The V gene lost 4 bases and the J gene lost 6 bases, with 11 bases spanning the gap. In germline, CDR1 is SGDLS, CDR2 YYNGEE. This CDR3 reads CASSPLVFNSPLHF. CDR3 nucleotides: TGTGCCAGCAGCCCACTTGTCTTTAATTCACCCCTCCACTTT. The variable domain in full, with the rest retrieved from reference TRBV9 and TRBJ1-6, is DSGVTQTPKHLITATGQRVTLRCSPRSGDLSVYWYQQSLDQGLQFLIQYYNGEERAKGNILERFSAQQFPDLHSELNLSSLELGDSALYFCASSPLVFNSPLHFGNGTRLTVT.

The rearrangement links TRBV7-9 to TRBJ2-7; maybe TRBD2 (6 bases). CDR1 is SEHNR and CDR2 is FQNEAQ in the germline V gene (reference sequence). V was clipped by 7 bases and J by 5 bases, with 21 bases between them. CDR3 length equals 15 residues. The CDR3 bases are TGTGCCAGCACCTTGGGAGGTCACAAAGGGGACGAGCAGTACGTC. It specifies CASTLGGHKGDEQYV.

The chain couples TRBV7-2 to TRBJ2-1, with D possibly being TRBD1 or TRBD2 (6 bases each). Trimming cost V 1 base and J 7 bases, with 11 bases left between them. This CDR3 has 14 residues. The V gene's germline CDR1 is SGHTA and CDR2 FQGNSA. The CDR3 spells CASSLGGARNEQFF. As DNA, the CDR3 is TGTGCCAGCAGCTTAGGGGGGGCTAGGAATGAGCAGTTCTTC.

This clone was detected a few times. V and J are TRBV5-5 and TRBJ2-5; a weak D match, TRBD1 (6 bases). The CDR3 runs to 18 residues. CDR1 is SGHKS and CDR2 is YYEKEE in the germline V gene (reference sequence). The V and J ends lost 3 bases and 0 bases respectively, with 21 bases between them. The CDR3 sequence is CASSYQARQAVYQETQYF. The CDR3 coding sequence is TGTGCCAGCAGCTACCAAGCTCGACAGGCTGTGTACCAAGAGACCCAGTACTTC.

CDR3 in amino acids: CASPGAVTNYGYTF. In DNA form, the CDR3 reads TGTGCCTCCCCAGGGGCGGTTACTAACTATGGCTACACCTTC. The chain employs TRBV6-5 and TRBJ1-2, with D possibly TRBD1 on 6 matching bases. Trimming pared 11 bases from V and 0 bases from J, leaving 16 bases between. This CDR3 region has 14 residues. The V gene's germline CDR1 is MNHEY and CDR2 SVGAGI.

V gene TRBV4-1 combines with J gene TRBJ2-7; 7 bases fit TRBD1. The junction had 5 bases not matched to a gene; V was cut back by 4 bases and J by 2 bases. This CDR3 comprises 14 residues. Germline-derived CDR1 and CDR2 are MGHRA and YSYEKL. The CDR3 here is CASSPTGNPYEQYV. The CDR3, as DNA: TGCGCCAGCAGCCCGACAGGGAATCCCTACGAGCAGTACGTC.

The chain has TRBV6-5 and TRBJ2-1, with TRBD1 matching 7 bases. Trimming at V came to 6 bases and at J to 4 bases, leaving 0 bases not matched to a gene. CDR1 and CDR2 from the germline V gene are MNHEY and SVGAGI. This CDR3 comprises 12 residues. The CDR3 sequence is CASRDRYNEQFF. CDR3 DNA: TGTGCCAGCAGGGACAGGTACAATGAGCAGTTCTTC.

The chain has TRBV13 and TRBJ1-2; 7 bases are shared with TRBD1. V gave up 5 bases and J gave up 2 bases; unmatched junction bases: 5. The germline CDR1 and CDR2 sequences are PRHDT and FYEKMQ (reference sequence). The CDR3 is 14 amino acids. CDR3 loop: CASSTRQGNYGYTF. In DNA form, the CDR3 reads TGTGCCAGCAGCACTCGACAGGGAAACTATGGCTACACCTTC.

The chain combines TRBV5-1 with TRBJ2-3; 11 bases line up with TRBD2. Germline V gene sequence: CDR1 SGHRS, CDR2 YFSETQ. V lost 4 bases and J lost 1; bases outside the gene matches: 8. The CDR3 sequence is 17 residues long. The CDR3, as DNA: TGCGCCAGCAGCCCGAAGCCGGGACTAGCGGGCACAGATACGCAGTATTTT. It specifies CASSPKPGLAGTDTQYF.

Here the CDR3 reads CASSSWGRGLSTEAFF. The DNA of the CDR3 is TGTGCCAGCAGTTCCTGGGGCAGGGGGCTGAGCACTGAAGCTTTCTTT. V is TRBV6-5 and J is TRBJ1-1; 8 bases agree with TRBD1. The CDR3 has 16 amino acids. Germline V lookup: CDR1 MNHEY, CDR2 SVGAGI. V shed 4 bases and J 4 bases; nucleotides not matched to a gene: 11.

The rearrangement uses TRBV24-1 and TRBJ2-3; 10 bases map to TRBD1. Germline CDR1 reads KGHDR; CDR2 reads SFDVKD. The CDR3 has 15 amino acids. V lost 5 bases and J lost 3; bases outside the gene matches: 4. The CDR3 loop reads CATSVRTGGTDTQYF. Here the CDR3 DNA reads TGTGCCACCAGTGTAAGGACAGGGGGGACAGATACGCAGTATTTT.

This chain uses TRBV9 with TRBJ1-5; unclear D gene. CDR3 length: 13 amino acids. With 0 bases removed from V and 4 bases from J, the gap between germline ends came to 5 bases. Looked up from germline, CDR1 is SGDLS and CDR2 is YYNGEE. The CDR3 spells CASSVDINQPQHF. As DNA, the CDR3 is TGTGCCAGCAGCGTAGACATAAATCAGCCCCAGCATTTT. Drawing the rest from reference TRBV9 and TRBJ1-5, the complete variable domain is DSGVTQTPKHLITATGQRVTLRCSPRSGDLSVYWYQQSLDQGLQFLIQYYNGEERAKGNILERFSAQQFPDLHSELNLSSLELGDSALYFCASSVDINQPQHFGDGTRLSIL.

The chain employs TRBV2 and TRBJ2-2; maybe TRBD1 (6 bases). The CDR3 has 17 residues. Germline V CDR1 and CDR2: SNHLY, FYNNEI. V was pared by 3 bases and J by 4 bases, with 18 bases between. The CDR3 region is CASSDLGGLLGTGELFF. In nucleotides, the CDR3 is TGTGCCAGCAGTGATCTTGGGGGCCTCTTGGGCACCGGGGAGCTGTTTTTT.

This chain joins TRBV5-1 and TRBJ2-1, with D perhaps TRBD1 (5 bases). Trimming cost V 2 bases and J 8 bases, with 11 bases left between them. CDR1 and CDR2 (germline): SGHRS, YFSETQ. The CDR3 spans 13 residues. The CDR3 nucleotides are TGCGCCAGCAGCTTTAGTCAGGGCGATGAGCAGTTCTTC. This translates into CASSFSQGDEQFF.

The chain has TRBV2 and TRBJ2-7; a possible D gene is TRBD1 (5 bases). The CDR3 sequence is 15 residues long. Germline V gives CDR1 SNHLY, CDR2 FYNNEI. The V and J ends lost 4 bases and 2 bases respectively, with 15 bases between them. DNA of the CDR3: TGTGCCAGCAGTGGGGTAGGGGTTGGGGCCTACGAGCAGTACGTC. Amino acid sequence: CASSGVGVGAYEQYV.

The chain carries TRBV7-9 and TRBJ1-2; possibly TRBD1 for D (6 bases). Per germline, CDR1 SEHNR and CDR2 FQNEAQ (reference sequence). There are 11 residues in the CDR3. Deletions cut 11 bases from V and 3 bases from J, with 10 bases between. The CDR3 region has the DNA TGTGCCTGGGGGCGAGACTATGGCTACACCTTC. The encoded protein is CAWGRDYGYTF.

This chain uses TRBV5-1 with TRBJ2-7; 9 bases match TRBD1. CDR1 and CDR2 (germline): SGHRS, YFSETQ. The CDR3 totals 13 residues. V lost 4 bases, J lost 5 bases, and 4 bases stayed unmatched. CDR3 sequence: CASSPGQGNEQYV. In nucleotides, the CDR3 is TGCGCCAGCAGCCCGGGACAGGGTAACGAGCAGTACGTC.

The sample holds one count of this clone. The chain employs TRBV24-1 and TRBJ2-3; no definite D call. Trimming left V 5 bases short and J 1 base short, with 9 bases between. The CDR3 covers 14 residues. Germline V lookup: CDR1 KGHDR, CDR2 SFDVKD. The CDR3 DNA follows: TGTGCCACCAGTGGTTCCACCCGCACAGATACGCAGTATTTT. It codes for CATSGSTRTDTQYF.

The chain couples TRBV9 to TRBJ2-1; 12 bases map to TRBD2. There are 16 residues in the CDR3. V lost 2 bases to trimming and J lost 9 bases; unmatched junction nucleotides: 9. The germline gives CDR1 SGDLS, CDR2 YYNGEE. The CDR3 reads CASSVTSGGPMGEQFF. In nucleotides, the CDR3 is TGTGCCAGCAGCGTTACTAGCGGGGGGCCGATGGGTGAGCAGTTCTTC.

This clone was seen more than once but under ten times. The rearrangement links TRBV6-6 to TRBJ2-7; D may correspond to TRBD1 or TRBD2 (5 bases each). Germline V gene lookup returns CDR1 MNHNY and CDR2 SVGAGI (reference sequence). CDR3 length: 16 amino acids. Trimming shortened V by 2 bases and J by 0 bases, and 14 bases separated the two germline ends. The CDR3 DNA is TGTGCCAGCAGTTACCATGGGACGGAAGGCTCCTACGAGCAGTACGTC. Residues: CASSYHGTEGSYEQYV.